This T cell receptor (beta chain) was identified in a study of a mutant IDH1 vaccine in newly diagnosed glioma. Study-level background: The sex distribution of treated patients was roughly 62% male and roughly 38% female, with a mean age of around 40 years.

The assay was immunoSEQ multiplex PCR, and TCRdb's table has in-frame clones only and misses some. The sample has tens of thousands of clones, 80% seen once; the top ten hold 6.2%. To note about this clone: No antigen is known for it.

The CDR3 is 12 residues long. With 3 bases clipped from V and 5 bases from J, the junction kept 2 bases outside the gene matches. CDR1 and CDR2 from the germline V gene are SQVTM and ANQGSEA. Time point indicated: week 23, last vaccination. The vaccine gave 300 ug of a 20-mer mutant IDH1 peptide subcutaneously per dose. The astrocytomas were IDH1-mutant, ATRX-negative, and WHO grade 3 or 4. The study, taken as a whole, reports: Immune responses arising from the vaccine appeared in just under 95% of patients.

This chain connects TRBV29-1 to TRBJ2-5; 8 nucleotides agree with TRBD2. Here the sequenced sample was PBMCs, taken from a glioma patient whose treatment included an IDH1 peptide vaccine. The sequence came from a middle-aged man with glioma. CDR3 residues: CSVESSGETQYF. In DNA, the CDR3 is TGCAGCGTTGAGTCTAGCGGGGAGACCCAGTACTTC.